This TCR beta chain was captured by sequencing in a study of shared clonotypes between healthy human individuals. This CDR3 spans 14 amino acids. The germline gives CDR1 GTSNPN, CDR2 SVGIG (reference sequence). V shed 0 bases and J 5 bases; nucleotides not matched to a gene: 0. Across several immunoSEQ plates, the genomic DNA of each subset was split evenly. Authors' analysis steps: Owing to the provision of junction-only sequences devoid of quality scores by immunoSEQ, filtering differed. Sequencing was performed with immunoSEQ multiplex PCR; in TCRdb, only in-frame clones are kept and a portion is missing. That table furnishes V, J and clone size, whereas the DNA furnished D and trimming. The sample shows around 690,000 clones, 90% of them seen only once.

This clonotype was obtained from a man younger than 35 in good health. Some clones in this sample may be carry-over from other donors' samples. The rearrangement joins TRBV30 to TRBJ2-3, with 12 positions matching TRBD2. The sample comprised memory CD8+ T cells from PBMCs. The subset here: CD45RO+ cells pooled with CCR7-negative TemRA cells. DNA for the CDR3: TGTGCCTGGAGTGTACTAGCGGGAGGAGATACGCAGTATTTT. Amino acid sequence: CAWSVLAGGDTQYF.